The rows below give T cell receptor beta chains drawn from one sample of a study of cytomegalovirus exposure and HLA in healthy donors. The table came from immunoSEQ multiplex PCR; TCRdb's copy has only in-frame clones and leaves some out. The sample lists around 99,000 clones, roughly two thirds occurring once. Sequenced input: PBMCs. These receptors all come from a middle-aged man in good health and CMV-seronegative. CDR3s include the opening cysteine and the closing phenylalanine or tryptophan. D genes are given only for firm matches. Clone sizes are given selectively: once, few, many, or a class where the clone is expanded.

abundance	d_gene	j_gene	v_gene	CDR3nt	CDR3aa
NA	NA	TRBJ2-6	TRBV19	TGTGCCAGTAGCATAGGGAGCTCTGGGGCCAACGTCCTGACTTTC	CASSIGSSGANVLTF
NA	NA	TRBJ2-6	TRBV7-2	TGTGCCAGCAGCTCCTCCGGTCCCTCTGGGGCCAACGTCCTGACTTTC	CASSSSGPSGANVLTF
NA	TRBD1	TRBJ2-3	TRBV4-2	TGTGCCAGCAGCCCGACAGGGGGCGCAGATACGCAGTATTTT	CASSPTGGADTQYF
NA	TRBD2	TRBJ2-7	TRBV5-4	TGTGCCAGCAGCGTGTTTAGCGGGGGGGGGTACGAGCAGTACTTC	CASSVFSGGGYEQYF
many	NA	TRBJ1-1	TRBV29-1	TGCAGCGTTGAGTTGGGGGCGCGGACTGAAGCTTTCTTT	CSVELGARTEAFF
NA	NA	TRBJ2-2	TRBV7-8	TGTGCCAGCAGCTCTCATGTCAGGGTCTCCGGGGAGCTGTTTTTT	CASSSHVRVSGELFF
NA	TRBD2	TRBJ2-3	TRBV5-4	TGTGCCAGCAGCTTCCGACTAGCGGGCCCTAGCACAGATACGCAGTATTTT	CASSFRLAGPSTDTQYF
NA	NA	TRBJ2-2	TRBV7-9	TGTGCCAACGACCAGGAGGGGGCTTGGTCTGGGGAGCTGTTTTTT	CANDQEGAWSGELFF
NA	TRBD2	TRBJ2-7	TRBV7-3	TGTGCCAGCAGCTTAAGCGGGGGGTCTTCCTACGAGCAGTACTTC	CASSLSGGSSYEQYF
NA	TRBD1	TRBJ2-2	TRBV4-3	TGCGCCAGCAGCCAAGATAGGGACAGGTACTACGGGGAGCTGTTTTTT	CASSQDRDRYYGELFF
NA	TRBD1	TRBJ1-5	TRBV7-8	TGTGCCAGCAGCTTAGAGGGGACAGATAGCAATCAGCCCCAGCATTTT	CASSLEGTDSNQPQHF
NA	TRBD1	TRBJ2-5	TRBV9	TGTGCCAGCAGCCCCCCCCTCGGGACAGGACCCCGGGACGAGACCCAGTACTTC	CASSPPLGTGPRDETQYF
NA	TRBD1	TRBJ2-2	TRBV30	TGTGCCTGGAGTGCAGGGGGCGAGAACACCGGGGAGCTGTTTTTT	CAWSAGGENTGELFF
NA	NA	TRBJ2-5	TRBV7-2	TGTGCCAGCAGCCCCGGGATAGCGGTGTTAGAAGAGACCCAGTACTTC	CASSPGIAVLEETQYF
NA	NA	TRBJ1-1	TRBV6-1	TGTGCCAGCAGTCGCACTGCTGAAGCTTTCTTT	CASSRTAEAFF
few	NA	TRBJ1-5	TRBV2	TGTGCCAGCAGCAGGGTGAACAATCAGCCCCAGCATTTT	CASSRVNNQPQHF
NA	TRBD2	TRBJ2-5	TRBV11-2	TGTGCCAGCAGCATGACTAGCGGGGGGGCAGGGGAGACCCAGTACTTC	CASSMTSGGAGETQYF
once	NA	TRBJ1-2	TRBV2	TGTGCCAGCAGCGAAGATGACAGAATAGAAGGCTACACCTTC	CASSEDDRIEGYTF
few	TRBD1	TRBJ1-1	TRBV5-4	TGTGCCAGCAGCTTTGACAGGGCCTACACTGAAGCTTTCTTT	CASSFDRAYTEAFF
few	NA	TRBJ1-1	TRBV29-1	TGCAGCGTTGAGACAGTGAACACTGAAGCTTTCTTT	CSVETVNTEAFF
NA	NA	TRBJ2-5	TRBV13	TGTGCCAGCAGCCGTCTGACGAGCGATCAAGAGACCCAGTACTTC	CASSRLTSDQETQYF
few	TRBD2	TRBJ2-3	TRBV7-2	TGTGCCAGCAGCTTAAACAGCGGGGGGGCCAAAGATACGCAGTATTTT	CASSLNSGGAKDTQYF
NA	NA	TRBJ1-1	TRBV13	TGTGCCAGCAGCTCACAGCTGAACACTGAAGCTTTCTTT	CASSSQLNTEAFF
once	NA	TRBJ2-3	TRBV5-1	TGCGCCAGCAGCTTGGATGCGGGGGCTATAGATACGCAGTATTTT	CASSLDAGAIDTQYF
NA	NA	TRBJ2-7	TRBV7-2	TGTGCCAGCAGCTTAGCGGGCAACTACGAGCAGTACTTC	CASSLAGNYEQYF
NA	NA	TRBJ1-5	TRBV7-9	TGTGCCAGCAGCCAGGGCGGGCAGGGGTGGGCGCCCCAGCATTTT	CASSQGGQGWAPQHF
once	TRBD1	TRBJ2-7	TRBV4-3	TGCGCCAGCAGCCAAGCCCGGGACAGGGGGACCTACGAGCAGTACTTC	CASSQARDRGTYEQYF
NA	TRBD1	TRBJ2-7	TRBV7-6	TGTGCCAGCAGCTTAGTCGCTGGGACAGGGGGTGGGTACGAGCAGTACTTC	CASSLVAGTGGGYEQYF
few	TRBD1	TRBJ2-7	TRBV5-6	TGTGCCAGCAGCTGGGACAGGGGCTACGAGCAGTACTTC	CASSWDRGYEQYF
NA	TRBD1	TRBJ2-7	TRBV19	TGTGCCAGTAACCGCCAGGGGGCCGGCGAGCAGTACTTC	CASNRQGAGEQYF
NA	NA	TRBJ1-1	TRBV5-4	TGTGCCAGCAGCTCGGGAGGGGGGAAGGCTGAAGCTTTCTTT	CASSSGGGKAEAFF
NA	TRBD1	TRBJ2-5	TRBV4-3	TGCGCCAGCAGCCAAGGGGGACAGGGTAGGGTAGAGACCCAGTACTTC	CASSQGGQGRVETQYF
NA	NA	TRBJ2-3	TRBV5-4	TGTGCCAGCAGCTTCAGGACGGGGGGCATCCTGAAAGCAGATACGCAGTATTTT	CASSFRTGGILKADTQYF
NA	TRBD1	TRBJ2-7	TRBV29-1	TGCAGCGCAGGGGGTTTTTCTCCCTACGAGCAGTACTTC	CSAGGFSPYEQYF
NA	TRBD2	TRBJ2-1	TRBV4-3	TGCGCCAGCAGCCAAGCGGGGATAGCGGGGGCCTCGGGTGAGCAGTTCTTC	CASSQAGIAGASGEQFF
NA	NA	TRBJ2-1	TRBV4-2	TGTGCCAGCAGCCAAATCGGGGGGCAAAATGAGCAGTTCTTC	CASSQIGGQNEQFF
NA	TRBD1	TRBJ1-1	TRBV7-6	TGTGCCAGCAGCTTACACGTTAGACAGGGGCACACTGAAGCTTTCTTT	CASSLHVRQGHTEAFF
NA	NA	TRBJ1-1	TRBV7-9	TGTGCCAGCAGCTTAGTGGTCAGGGGCACTGAAGCTTTCTTT	CASSLVVRGTEAFF
NA	TRBD1	TRBJ2-3	TRBV6-1	TGTGCCAGCAGAAACAGGGGTATCGATACGCAGTATTTT	CASRNRGIDTQYF
once	TRBD2	TRBJ2-1	TRBV18	TGTGCCAGCTCACCTGGACTAGCGGGGGTGAGCTCCTACAATGAGCAGTTCTTC	CASSPGLAGVSSYNEQFF
NA	NA	TRBJ2-7	TRBV6-5	TGTGCCAGCAGTTACAGCGAACCACTCTACGAGCAGTACTTC	CASSYSEPLYEQYF
NA	TRBD2	TRBJ2-5	TRBV4-2	TGTGCCAGCAGCCAGGGGACTAGCGGGGGGGCCTTGGAAGAGACCCAGTACTTC	CASSQGTSGGALEETQYF
NA	NA	TRBJ1-6	TRBV19	TGTGCCAGTAAAATTGAGACTCCGAATTCACCCCTCCACTTT	CASKIETPNSPLHF
NA	TRBD2	TRBJ2-7	TRBV4-1	TGCGCCAGCAGCCAAGTTTGGTCTAGCGGGAGCTTCTACGAGCAGTACTTC	CASSQVWSSGSFYEQYF